Shown below are 14 T cell receptor beta chains from a single sample sequenced in a study of blood T cell repertoires in COVID-19. The protocol was immunoSEQ multiplex PCR, while the TCRdb copy is restricted to in-frame clones and leaves out a portion. Among roughly 360,000 clones listed, roughly four fifths were seen once. Material: PBMCs or T cells enriched from blood (not recorded which). The receptors stem from a woman aged 50 to 60 who had recovered from COVID-19.

Regarding this clone: The sample holds other DNA sequences that translate to the same CDR3. The V and J genes are TRBV18 and TRBJ1-2; a possible D gene is TRBD1 (5 bases). Germline-derived CDR1 and CDR2 are KGHSH and LQKENI. Between the trimmed V and J ends, which lost 6 bases and 3 bases, there was a span of 11 bases. The CDR3 runs 13 residues. CDR3 in DNA: TGTGCCAGCTCGACCGGGACTGACTATGGCTACACCTTC. This sequence encodes CASSTGTDYGYTF.

The rearrangement links TRBV29-1 to TRBJ1-1; 8 positions match TRBD1. The CDR3 loop spans 15 amino acids. V lost 7 bases and J lost 3; bases outside the gene matches: 13. The germline CDR1 and CDR2 sequences are SQVTM and ANQGSEA. In nucleotides, the CDR3 is TGCAGCGCCCTTGGGACAGGCAGGGGGCACACTGAAGCTTTCTTT. It encodes CSALGTGRGHTEAFF.

The genes are TRBV18 and TRBJ1-6; tentative D call: TRBD1 (6 bases). The CDR3 length is 15 residues. Germline V gene data show CDR1 as KGHSH and CDR2 as LQKENI. Trimming stripped 5 bases from V and 9 bases from J, with 17 bases between. The CDR3 spells CASSISRDNGSPLHF. The CDR3 DNA reads TGTGCCAGCTCAATTTCCCGGGACAACGGTTCACCCCTCCACTTT.

The V and J genes are TRBV6-5 and TRBJ1-5; D uncertain. The CDR3 length is 12 residues. Germline V lookup: CDR1 MNHEY, CDR2 SVGAGI. With 2 bases removed from V and 10 bases from J, the gap between germline ends came to 9 bases. CDR3 DNA: TGTGCCAGCAGTTACCAGGCCCCCCCCCAGCATTTT. It yields the protein CASSYQAPPQHF.

In DNA form, the CDR3 reads TGTGCCAGCAGCCACCTCCCGCGGGAGGGGGCCAACCCCAATGAGCAGTTCTTC. Its protein product is CASSHLPREGANPNEQFF. V usage is TRBV7-3 and J usage is TRBJ2-1; TRBD2 matches 9 bases. CDR1 and CDR2 from the germline V gene are SGHTA and FQGTGA. The CDR3 is 18 amino acids. V dropped 5 bases and J dropped 6; count of bases not matched to a gene: 17.

This clone was observed once. The chain carries TRBV29-1 and TRBJ2-2, with D perhaps matching TRBD1 (6 bases). Germline assignment: CDR1 SQVTM and CDR2 ANQGSEA. Deletions cut 4 bases from V and 0 bases from J, with 9 bases between. There are 14 residues in the CDR3. This CDR3 reads CSVVGATNTGELFF. The CDR3 region has the DNA TGCAGCGTTGTGGGGGCCACGAACACCGGGGAGCTGTTTTTT.

The rearrangement joins TRBV6-1 to TRBJ1-2; D perhaps matches TRBD1 (6 bases). Trimming took 3 bases from V and 4 from J, leaving 15 bases between them. Germline V gene lookup returns CDR1 MNHNS and CDR2 SASEGT. The CDR3 extends over 15 amino acids. The CDR3 sequence is CASSETWTVSYGYTF. CDR3 DNA: TGTGCCAGCAGTGAGACCTGGACAGTCTCCTATGGCTACACCTTC.

The rearrangement uses TRBV10-3 and TRBJ2-1; the D gene is possibly TRBD1 (6 bases). V shed 6 bases and J shed 5 bases, with 11 bases lying between them. Germline V lookup: CDR1 ENHRY, CDR2 SYGVKD. The CDR3 has 13 residues. CDR3 nucleotides: TGTGCCATCAGCTCGGACAGAGACAATGAGCAGTTCTTC. Translation: CAISSDRDNEQFF.

The V call is TRBV24-1, the J call TRBJ2-1; 9 bases are a match to TRBD2. Germline V gene data show CDR1 as KGHDR and CDR2 as SFDVKD. The CDR3 sequence is 14 residues long. With 5 bases clipped from V and 3 bases from J, the junction kept 1 base outside the gene matches. Here the CDR3 DNA reads TGTGCCACCAGTGGCGGGGGGGTCTACAATGAGCAGTTCTTC. Protein: CATSGGGVYNEQFF.

This clone has a single count. This rearrangement joins TRBV29-1 to TRBJ1-1, with TRBD1 identical over 12 bases. The CDR3 sequence is 14 residues long. The germline gives CDR1 SQVTM, CDR2 ANQGSEA. CDR3 in amino acids: CRGGTGGWGTEAFF. The DNA for the CDR3 is TGCCGCGGGGGGACAGGGGGCTGGGGCACTGAAGCTTTCTTT.

This chain links TRBV9 with TRBJ2-3, with 7 bases lining up with TRBD1. Trimming at V came to 4 bases and at J to 1 base, leaving 6 bases not matched to a gene. The germline V gene has CDR1 SGDLS and CDR2 YYNGEE. This CDR3 is built from 15 residues. The CDR3, as DNA: TGTGCCAGCAGCCCCCGACAGGGAGGCACAGATACGCAGTATTTT. Protein: CASSPRQGGTDTQYF.

CDR3 in amino acids: CASSETSLAMNTEAFF. Here the CDR3 DNA reads TGTGCCAGCAGCGAAACCTCGTTAGCCATGAACACTGAAGCTTTCTTT. The V call is TRBV2, the J call TRBJ1-1; no reliable D call. The CDR3 contains 16 residues. V dropped 6 bases and J dropped 0 bases, with 17 bases sitting between them. Germline CDR1 is SNHLY and CDR2 is FYNNEI.

V is TRBV30 and J is TRBJ1-4; D is undetermined. The V and J ends lost 0 bases and 6 bases respectively, with 5 bases between them. The germline V gene encodes CDR1 GTSNPN and CDR2 SVGIG (reference sequence). The CDR3 spans 12 residues. This chain's CDR3 is CAWSVEDEKLFF. CDR3 DNA sequence: TGTGCCTGGAGTGTAGAGGATGAAAAACTGTTTTTT. Drawing the rest from reference TRBV30 and TRBJ1-4, the complete variable domain is SQTIHQWPATLVQPVGSPLSLECTVEGTSNPNLYWYRQAAGRGLQLLFYSVGIGQISSEVPQNLSASRPQDRQFILSSKKLLLSDSGFYLCAWSVEDEKLFFGSGTQLSVL.

V usage is TRBV5-1 and J usage is TRBJ1-2; possible D gene TRBD1, 6 bases. This CDR3 has 12 residues. The germline V gene has CDR1 SGHRS and CDR2 YFSETQ. V was pared by 3 bases and J by 8 bases, with 11 bases between. The CDR3: CASSSQGIGYTF. DNA of the CDR3: TGCGCCAGCAGCTCACAGGGCATCGGCTACACCTTC.